The 29 T cell receptor beta chains below were found in one sample sequenced in a study of Ad26.COV2.S vaccination and SARS-CoV-2 variants. Treatment: around 19 received Ad26.COV2.S at low or high dose, single or two shots; five or six received placebo; per-sample allocation not given. It was on day 63 after the first vaccine or placebo injection that samples were taken. Using immunoSEQ multiplex PCR, the repertoire was profiled, and TCRdb retains in-frame clones only, with some absent. The sample carries hundreds of thousands of clones, 80% to 90% recorded once. This specimen consisted of peripheral blood, obtained in a trial of Ad26.COV2.S vaccine versus placebo. The receptors were sampled from a person aged 18-65 years who received the Ad26.COV2.S COVID-19 vaccine or a placebo.

The V and J genes are TRBV11-2 and TRBJ1-2, with D unclear. Germline-derived CDR1 and CDR2 are SGHAT and FQNNGV. CDR3 length: 13 residues. The V and J ends lost 5 bases and 6 bases respectively, with 13 bases between them. The CDR3 region is CASSRSGADGYTF. The DNA of the CDR3 is TGTGCCAGCAGCCGCTCGGGTGCAGATGGCTACACCTTC.

The DNA of the CDR3 is TGTGCCAGCAGCACCAACCCGGGACACTCTTTGGCTGAAGCTTTCTTT. Translated, it gives CASSTNPGHSLAEAFF. This chain connects TRBV21-1 to TRBJ1-1; the listed D gene, TRBD1, was not tested against the DNA. TRBV21-1 is a known pseudogene. The CDR3 is 16 residues long.

The J gene is TRBJ2-5, the V gene TRBV7-6; a weak D match, TRBD1 (6 bases). The CDR3 spans 13 residues. V gave up 5 bases and J gave up 5 bases, with 12 bases separating them. From germline, CDR1 is SGHVS and CDR2 FNYEAQ. CDR3 nucleotide sequence: TGTGCCAGCAGCCTTACAGGGTTGGAGACCCAGTACTTC. Protein: CASSLTGLETQYF.

The chain joins TRBV7-2 to TRBJ2-5; 9 nucleotides agree with TRBD2. This CDR3 contains 15 residues. CDR1 and CDR2 from the germline V gene are SGHTA and FQGNSA. V was pared by 8 bases and J by 5 bases, with 12 bases of the junction left unmatched. CDR3 bases: TGTGCCAGCTCAACTGGTAGCGGGAGCCGGGAGACCCAGTACTTC. Protein sequence: CASSTGSGSRETQYF.

V is TRBV30 and J is TRBJ1-3, with D maybe TRBD1 (6 bases). Per the germline V gene, CDR1 is GTSNPN and CDR2 is SVGIG (reference sequence). V lost 0 bases and J lost 0, with 12 bases in between. This CDR3 comprises 16 residues. The CDR3, as DNA: TGTGCCTGGAGTGTACCGGACAGCCACTCTGGAAACACCATATATTTT. Translating gives CAWSVPDSHSGNTIYF.

This clone showed up just once. The rearrangement links TRBV10-2 to TRBJ1-1; unclear D gene. Looked up from germline, CDR1 is WSHSY and CDR2 is SAAADI. V lost 3 bases and J 8 bases, leaving 16 bases between the germline ends. This CDR3 region has 14 residues. CDR3 in amino acids: CASSDTVGDAEAFF. The CDR3 coding sequence is TGCGCCAGCAGTGACACCGTGGGAGACGCCGAAGCTTTCTTT.

The V and J genes are TRBV7-6 and TRBJ1-2; unclear D gene. Looked up from germline, CDR1 is SGHVS and CDR2 is FNYEAQ. The CDR3 covers 15 residues. V lost 5 bases to trimming and J lost 4 bases, with 17 bases between them. This CDR3 is CASSQGPYPTYGYTF. DNA of the CDR3: TGTGCCAGCAGCCAAGGACCTTATCCTACCTATGGCTACACCTTC.

The rearrangement uses TRBV11-2 and TRBJ2-3; 9 bases are shared with TRBD2. CDR1 and CDR2 from the germline V gene are SGHAT and FQNNGV. The CDR3 loop spans 15 amino acids. The J segment lost 5 bases and the V segment lost 7 bases, leaving 10 bases of the junction unmatched. In DNA, the CDR3 is TGTGCCAGCAACACCTTAGCGGGAGTAATAGATACGCAGTATTTT. The encoded protein is CASNTLAGVIDTQYF.

V gene TRBV18 combines with J gene TRBJ1-6, with a possible D match to TRBD1 (5 bases). There are 16 residues in the CDR3. V was shortened by 6 bases and J by 0 bases, with 12 bases between the two germline ends. Germline V gene lookup returns CDR1 KGHSH and CDR2 LQKENI. The CDR3 region is CASSHRRSSYNSPLHF. The DNA of the CDR3 is TGTGCCAGCTCCCACAGGCGAAGCTCCTATAATTCACCCCTCCACTTT. Complete variable domain (other parts from reference TRBV18 and TRBJ1-6): NAGVMQNPRHLVRRRGQEARLRCSPMKGHSHVYWYRQLPEEGLKFMVYLQKENIIDESGMPKERFSAEFPKEGPSILRIQQVVRGDSAAYFCASSHRRSSYNSPLHFGNGTRLTVT.

This clone has just a few counts. The chain links TRBV7-2 to TRBJ1-1; 12 bases agree with TRBD1. Trimming cost V 4 bases and J 7 bases; bases outside gene matches: 4. The germline CDR1 and CDR2 sequences are SGHTA and FQGNSA. This CDR3 contains 14 residues. CDR3 nucleotides: TGTGCCAGCAGCTCGGGACAGGGGGCAAGTGAAGCTTTCTTT. Translated, it gives CASSSGQGASEAFF. Filled out from reference TRBV7-2 and TRBJ1-1, the complete variable domain reads GAGVSQSPSNKVTEKGKDVELRCDPISGHTALYWYRQSLGQGLEFLIYFQGNSAPDKSGLPSDRFSAERTGGSVSTLTIQRTQQEDSAVYLCASSSGQGASEAFFGQGTRLTVV.

This sequence joins TRBV7-2 and TRBJ2-5; D is unclear. V was cut by 1 base and J by 3 bases, with 6 bases left in between. The CDR3 has 13 residues. Per germline, CDR1 SGHTA and CDR2 FQGNSA. CDR3 residues: CASSLVGKETQYF. The CDR3 coding sequence is TGTGCCAGCAGCTTAGTTGGGAAAGAGACCCAGTACTTC.

This chain uses TRBV27 with TRBJ1-4, with 7 nucleotides matching TRBD1. V lost 6 bases and J lost 8; bases outside the gene matches: 6. Germline V gene lookup returns CDR1 MNHEY and CDR2 SMNVEV (reference sequence). The CDR3 spans 13 residues. CDR3 in amino acids: CASRRDRDEKLFF. The CDR3 coding sequence is TGTGCCAGCAGGCGGGACAGAGACGAAAAACTGTTTTTT.

The V and J genes are TRBV5-5 and TRBJ2-7, with D perhaps TRBD1 (5 bases). Germline CDR1 reads SGHKS; CDR2 reads YYEKEE (reference sequence). This CDR3 region has 15 residues. Trimming took 0 bases from V and 0 from J, leaving 10 bases between them. The chain's CDR3 is CASSLGQLSSYEQYF. In DNA form, the CDR3 reads TGTGCCAGCAGCTTGGGACAGTTAAGCTCCTACGAGCAGTACTTC.

The gene calls are TRBV3-1 (or the pseudogene TRBV3-2) and TRBJ2-2; unclear D gene. There are 14 residues in the CDR3. V lost 3 bases and J 7 bases, leaving 12 bases between the germline ends. The germline CDR1 and CDR2 sequences are LGHDT and YNNKEL (reference sequence). The CDR3 is CASSHLALDGELFF. In DNA, the CDR3 is TGTGCCAGCAGCCATTTGGCCCTCGACGGGGAGCTGTTTTTT.

V and J are TRBV7-8 and TRBJ1-5; D remains unclear. Germline values: CDR1 SGHVS, CDR2 FQNEAQ. This CDR3 has 16 residues. With 0 bases removed from V and 5 bases from J, the gap between germline ends came to 14 bases. CDR3 protein: CASSLANGKEDQPQHF. The CDR3 bases are TGTGCCAGCAGCTTAGCGAATGGGAAGGAGGATCAGCCCCAGCATTTT.

This sequence joins TRBV19 and TRBJ2-1, with no clear D. The V end was cut by 7 bases, the J end by 2 bases, with 12 bases between. The CDR3 is 14 amino acids. CDR1 is LNHDA and CDR2 is SQIVND in the germline V gene (reference sequence). CDR3 in DNA: TGTGCCAGTAATGATAGGCGGACCTACAATGAGCAGTTCTTC. This encodes CASNDRRTYNEQFF.

The gene calls are TRBV11-2 and TRBJ1-2; D gene ambiguous. Germline values: CDR1 SGHAT, CDR2 FQNNGV. This CDR3 region has 13 residues. V dropped 2 bases and J dropped 6 bases, with 10 bases sitting between them. Written as DNA, the CDR3 is TGTGCCAGCAGCTTAAGACTAGTAGATGGCTACACCTTC. Translation gives CASSLRLVDGYTF. Full variable domain (remainder filled in from reference TRBV11-2 and TRBJ1-2): EAGVAQSPRYKIIEKRQSVAFWCNPISGHATLYWYQQILGQGPKLLIQFQNNGVVDDSQLPKDRFSAERLKGVDSTLKIQPAKLEDSAVYLCASSLRLVDGYTFGSGTRLTVV.

The rearrangement links TRBV7-2 to TRBJ2-5, with D perhaps matching TRBD2 (6 bases). V was clipped by 4 bases and J by 1 base, with 16 bases between them. The CDR3 spans 16 residues. Germline CDR1 reads SGHTA; CDR2 reads FQGNSA. Written as DNA, the CDR3 is TGTGCCAGCAGCTATGAGATAGCGGCCCCCCAAGAGACCCAGTACTTC. Its protein is CASSYEIAAPQETQYF.

This chain joins TRBV24-1 and TRBJ2-2, with D possibly matching TRBD1 (6 bases). The V and J ends lost 3 bases and 7 bases respectively, with 14 bases between them. Per the germline V gene, CDR1 is KGHDR and CDR2 is SFDVKD. The CDR3 runs to 15 residues. CDR3 sequence reads: CATSDRTTGFGELFF. CDR3 nucleotides: TGTGCCACCAGTGATCGTACTACAGGGTTCGGGGAGCTGTTTTTT.

The gene calls are TRBV25-1 and TRBJ2-1; 9 bases agree with TRBD2. V shed 5 bases, J shed 7 bases, and the junction held 6 bases outside the gene matches. This CDR3 contains 14 residues. Germline V lookup: CDR1 MGHDK, CDR2 SYGVNS. CDR3 sequence (DNA): TGTGCCAGCAGTTTCAGCGGGAGGTGGAATGAGCAGTTCTTC. Residues: CASSFSGRWNEQFF.

The rearrangement joins TRBV10-1 to TRBJ1-1; D is possibly TRBD1 (5 bases). Per germline, CDR1 WNHNN and CDR2 SYGVQD (reference sequence). V lost 5 bases and J lost 3, with 13 bases in between. This CDR3 has 14 amino acids. DNA for the CDR3: TGCGCCAGCAGTAGGGACGCGGGGGACACTGAAGCTTTCTTT. It specifies CASSRDAGDTEAFF.

The chain is built from TRBV25-1 and TRBJ2-3; 9 positions agree with TRBD2. This CDR3 has 15 amino acids. The germline CDR1 and CDR2 sequences are MGHDK and SYGVNS. The V gene end was trimmed by 9 bases and the J gene end by 2 bases; junction bases not matched to a gene: 9. This chain's CDR3 is CASGGIAGVTDTQYF. The CDR3 coding sequence is TGTGCCAGTGGAGGGATAGCGGGGGTCACAGATACGCAGTATTTT.

The J gene is TRBJ2-7, the V gene TRBV15; D is perhaps TRBD1 (5 bases). CDR1 is LNHNV and CDR2 is YYDKDF in the germline V gene (reference sequence). Trimming stripped 0 bases from V and 12 bases from J, with 15 bases between. The CDR3 covers 13 residues. In nucleotides, the CDR3 is TGTGCCACCAGCAGAGATCAAGGGGTGGCGCGGTACTTC. Translating it yields CATSRDQGVARYF.

This chain links TRBV3-1 (or the pseudogene TRBV3-2) with TRBJ2-5; TRBD2 might be the D (5 bases). CDR1 is LGHDT, CDR2 YNNKEL, per germline (reference sequence). The CDR3 extends over 14 amino acids. V lost 5 bases and J lost 0, with 10 bases in between. For the CDR3, the DNA is TGTGCCAGCAGCACCCCGGGGTACCAAGAGACCCAGTACTTC. It translates to CASSTPGYQETQYF.

This clone has only one observation. The chain has TRBV7-2 and TRBJ1-3; D is unresolved. CDR1 is SGHTA and CDR2 is FQGNSA in the germline V gene. The CDR3 totals 16 residues. V lost 1 base to trimming and J lost 2 bases, with 12 bases between them. The CDR3 reads CASSLVSGTAGNTIYF. The DNA of the CDR3 is TGTGCCAGCAGCTTAGTTTCAGGAACAGCTGGAAACACCATATATTTT.

The V and J genes are TRBV7-2 and TRBJ1-6; 7 bases match TRBD1. V gave up 5 bases and J gave up 7 bases; unmatched junction bases: 11. This CDR3 has 16 amino acids. Germline loops: CDR1 SGHTA, CDR2 FQGNSA. CDR3 in amino acids: CASSQFSTGTNSPLHF. For the CDR3, the DNA is TGTGCCAGCAGCCAATTTTCGACAGGGACAAATTCACCCCTCCACTTT.

This clone has a handful of counts. This same CDR3 is encoded by further DNA sequences in the sample. The chain recombines TRBV18 with TRBJ1-5, with unresolved D. The CDR3 is 13 residues long. V shed 5 bases and J shed 0 bases, with 5 bases lying between them. Germline V gives CDR1 KGHSH, CDR2 LQKENI. The CDR3 spells CASSKDSNQPQHF. CDR3 bases: TGTGCCAGCTCAAAAGATAGCAATCAGCCCCAGCATTTT.

V usage is TRBV5-4 and J usage is TRBJ1-6, with D unclear. From germline, CDR1 is SGHNT and CDR2 YYREEE (reference sequence). The CDR3 has 18 amino acids. Trimming pared 0 bases from V and 2 bases from J, leaving 15 bases between. CDR3 in amino acids: CASSLAPGVSPYNSPLHF. The CDR3 DNA reads TGTGCCAGCAGCTTGGCGCCCGGGGTTAGCCCCTATAATTCACCCCTCCACTTT.

Of note for this clone: Other DNA sequences from this sample encode an identical CDR3 as well. The CDR3 nucleotides read TGTGCCAGCAGTTACTCGAGGGGCCAGCCCCAGCATTTT. It is translated as CASSYSRGQPQHF. The chain uses TRBV6-5 and TRBJ1-5; a possible D gene is TRBD1 (5 bases). CDR1 is MNHEY, CDR2 SVGAGI, per germline. The CDR3 sequence is 13 residues long. The ends were cut back, 0 bases at V and 7 bases at J, with 7 bases in the middle.